The entry below gives a single T cell receptor beta chain sequence along with its context. Its antigen remains unidentified. No qualities accompany the bases; no much larger clone lies one base away. The data derive from a study of shared clonotypes between healthy human individuals (dated by TCRdb to the early 2020s). The study in broad terms: The cohort included a few men and two women between 18 and 49 years of age. To increase sequencing depth and limit assay-specific biases, TCR repertoire library preparation and sequencing were carried out by different laboratories using diverse techniques. Each donor's leukapheresis produced roughly between roughly 0.85 and 10 billion PBMCs. To estimate repertoire size and how much clonotype sharing occurs between individuals, the study deeply sequenced the blood TCR repertoires of five healthy adults. For each donor, CD4 naive and CD4 memory were each given three plates, CD8 naive was given two plates, and CD8 memory was given one plate. The research as a whole found: Sharing across a few donors was observed for approximately 5% of naive CD4, over 3% of naive CD8, 2.3% of memory CD4, and roughly 0.4% of memory CD8 clonotypes. Sampling was limited to blood, and TCR repertoires in tissue likely differ from TCR repertoires in blood. Compared with non-shared clonotypes, clonotypes shared by all four sorted-subset donors had higher generation probabilities. The small number of donors limited the genetic and exposure-history diversity represented. Rarefaction of sorted-subset datasets indicated incomplete sequencing despite the large sequencing depth. Pairwise subsampling led to the expectation that sequencing depth would affect the degree of clonotype sharing among donors. Larger estimated clonotype richness was generally found for naive subsets than for memory subsets.

The donors were healthy, HIV-negative adults with no recently reported acute infections or vaccinations. All donors were Caucasian adults living in Nashville, Tennessee, USA. CD4+ T cells were enriched by magnetic negative selection; naive cells were then positively selected on CD45RA, and the negative fraction formed the memory subset. Blood was obtained by leukapheresis, after which PBMCs were separated by Ficoll-Histopaque density gradient centrifugation and cryopreserved in liquid nitrogen vapor phase. Analytical flow cytometry was used to check the purity and quantity of every magnetically sorted T cell population. Each sorted fraction had its genomic DNA isolated and then quantified by UV absorbance on a Nanodrop 2000c. CDR1 and CDR2 are drawn from the germline V gene: MDHEN, SYDVKM. V lost 5 bases and J lost 0 bases, and the count of bases not matched to a germline gene is 5. From the cysteine up to the phenylalanine, the CDR3 has a length of 17 residues. Only CDR3 DNA remains: 51 bases, in frame from the first base.

Using the deep immunoSEQ assay, multiplex PCR amplified TCR CDR3 regions from genomic DNA. Extracted genomic DNA from each cell subset was spread evenly across all wells of several immunoSEQ 96-well plates, with each plate serving as a replicate. For sorted subsets, each replicate PCR was loaded with about 0.2 ug genomic DNA, equivalent to about 30,000 T cell genomes. Purified libraries were quantified with a Qubit 3.0 fluorometer, sized on a Bioanalyzer 2100, and re-quantified with the KAPA Library Quantification kit. Each immunoSEQ 96-well plate was sequenced on its own single-read 150-cycle Illumina NextSeq 550 flow cell. The published analysis was carried out like this. Because the immunoSEQ output held only junctional sequences and lacked quality scores, the filtering could not match the filtering applied to full-length reads. Sequences were annotated with PyIR, a Python wrapper for IgBLAST v1.9, and V/J genes and CDR3 were assigned using IMGT germline references. Reads with weak V/J assignments (E-value above 1e-6), missing CDR3, stop codons, out-of-frame junctions, or ambiguous translated residues were removed. V3J clonotypes were defined as sequences sharing an identical inferred V gene, J gene, and CDR3 amino acid sequence. Percentage overlap between repertoires was computed as shared unique clonotypes divided by the size of the smaller repertoire. RTK rarefaction, the Chao1 estimator, and Recon v2.1 estimates of unobserved clonotypes were used to assess repertoire richness. For all TCRbeta clonotypes obtained by the gDNA method from a few donors, generation probabilities were computed with OLGA. Imported from immuneACCESS, the table was reduced by TCRdb to in-frame sequences with V and J called. These copies leave out some clones; in studies compared against another copy, an unresolved V gene accounts for under half, and the cause of the remainder is not known. V and J calls plus clone size are reproduced from that table; the DNA served to infer D and trimming. This sample lists 2 million to 2.5 million clones; more than 85% were detected once. The top ten hold about 0.39% of the sample.

Recombination linked TRBV28 to TRBJ2-1; 12 of the junction bases match TRBD2. Sequenced material: naive CD4+ T cells from PBMCs. The sample's cell subset or site label, decoded: CD45RA+ positively selected. This sequence was found in a man between 18 and 29 years old in good health. Some clones in this sample may be carry-over from other donors' samples. This receptor has the CDR3 CASSPVGLAGSYNEQFF. The base sequence is TGTGCCAGCAGTCCAGTGGGACTAGCGGGCTCCTACAATGAGCAGTTCTTC.